This TCR beta chain was captured by sequencing in a study of CD8+CD57+ T cells in acquired aplastic anemia. Study-wide results and limits: CD8+ Simpson's diversity did not differ significantly between patients and controls.

Trimming left V 3 bases short and J 1 base short, with 13 bases between. The CDR3 consists of 16 residues. From germline, CDR1 is SGHKS and CDR2 YYEKEE (reference sequence). CDR3 and TCR beta VDJ profiling relied on genomic DNA as the template. TCRdb called the reads again in MiXCR, with one record for every CDR3 protein. This sample has approximately 260,000 distinct CDR3 sequences, with roughly 82% found just once. There are a few counts of this clonotype. What it binds is not known. An expansion of CD8+CD57+ cells by flow cytometry had been shown in patients chosen for sequencing. Prior therapy had not been administered to any patient at the time of blood sampling.

Input material: sorted CD4+, CD8+, or CD8+CD57+ T cells (not recorded which) from PBMCs. This TCR derives from a human donor with aplastic anemia. The chain uses TRBV5-5 and TRBJ2-2, with TRBD1 as a possible D gene (5 bases). Here the CDR3 DNA reads TGTGCCAGCAGCTCAAAGGATACAGGGAACACCGGGGAGCTGTTTTTT. This encodes CASSSKDTGNTGELFF.